The T cell receptor beta chain described here comes from a study of blood T cell repertoires in COVID-19. Whole-study context: Sample material is recorded as cDNA or gDNA derived from T cells, B-cell-depleted T cells, or PBMCs.

This CDR3 has 11 amino acids. The V end was cut by 5 bases, the J end by 9 bases, with 10 bases between. TCRdb keeps only in-frame clones here, not all; method: immunoSEQ multiplex PCR. The table includes roughly 150,000 clones, 65% to 85% detected once. V is TRBV12-3 or TRBV12-4 and J is TRBJ2-5; TRBD1 might be the D (5 bases). Sequences were obtained from PBMCs or T cells enriched from blood (not recorded which). This clonotype was obtained from a man in his 70s who had been exposed to COVID-19. The CDR3: CASSTEGAQYF. CDR3 in DNA: TGTGCCAGCAGTACCGAAGGGGCCCAGTACTTC.